The 9 T cell receptor beta chains listed next were all sequenced from one sample in a study of OX40 agonist ivuxolimab in advanced cancers. Libraries were prepared by immunoSEQ multiplex PCR; TCRdb keeps only in-frame clonotypes and omits some of them. The data show tens of thousands of clones, about 90% seen once. The starting material was CD4+ or CD8+ T cells sorted from blood, obtained in a trial of the OX40 agonist ivuxolimab. The source of these receptors is an adult with an advanced solid tumor such as melanoma, head and neck, liver or kidney cancer.

The genes are TRBV11-2 and TRBJ1-5; D may be TRBD1 (5 bases). The length of the CDR3 is 16 residues. With 1 base removed from V and 0 bases from J, the gap between germline ends came to 10 bases. Germline V lookup: CDR1 SGHAT, CDR2 FQNNGV. The CDR3 protein is CASSLGGAVSNQPQHF. In DNA form, the CDR3 reads TGTGCCAGCAGCTTAGGAGGGGCAGTTAGCAATCAGCCCCAGCATTTT.

This chain's CDR3 is CATSREVSGSYEQYF. DNA of the CDR3: TGTGCCACCAGCAGAGAGGTTAGCGGGAGTTACGAGCAGTACTTC. The chain uses TRBV15 and TRBJ2-7; 9 nucleotides match TRBD2. The CDR3 is 15 residues long. Germline V gene lookup returns CDR1 LNHNV and CDR2 YYDKDF (reference sequence). V was clipped by 0 bases and J by 4 bases; unmatched bases: 4.

The chain carries TRBV6-1 and TRBJ2-7; D is unresolved. Trimming removed 7 bases at V and 0 bases at J, with 10 bases between. The germline gives CDR1 MNHNS, CDR2 SASEGT. The CDR3 runs 13 residues. The CDR3 region is CASTTAISYEQYF. The CDR3 DNA reads as TGTGCCAGCACTACTGCAATCTCCTACGAGCAGTACTTC.

This sequence joins TRBV30 and TRBJ2-1; perhaps TRBD2 as D (5 bases). V dropped 1 base and J dropped 4 bases, with 14 bases sitting between them. CDR1 is GTSNPN, CDR2 SVGIG, per germline (reference sequence). CDR3 length: 15 amino acids. DNA for the CDR3: TGTGCCTGGAGTGAGGGTAGCGAGGTTTACAATGAGCAGTTCTTC. Translation: CAWSEGSEVYNEQFF.

The chain has TRBV5-1 and TRBJ2-2; TRBD1 might be the D (6 bases). V lost 3 bases and J lost 0, with 12 bases in between. CDR1 is SGHRS and CDR2 is YFSETQ in the germline V gene. The CDR3 runs to 16 residues. CDR3 in DNA: TGCGCCAGCAGCTGGGGGCTGGGATCGAACACCGGGGAGCTGTTTTTT. It is translated as CASSWGLGSNTGELFF.

The chain links TRBV6-1 to TRBJ1-5, with D unclear. Germline V CDR1 and CDR2: MNHNS, SASEGT. Trimming removed 2 bases at V and 9 bases at J, with 11 bases between. The CDR3 runs to 13 residues. The CDR3 nucleotides read TGTGCCAGCAGTGAATCGGGTTTCAGGCCCCAGCATTTT. Residues: CASSESGFRPQHF.

The chain combines TRBV4-1 with TRBJ2-1; D possibly uses TRBD1 or TRBD2 (5 bases each). Germline CDR1 MGHRA, CDR2 YSYEKL. The CDR3 consists of 15 residues. Trimming cost V 3 bases and J 0 bases, with 9 bases left between them. In DNA form, the CDR3 reads TGCGCCAGCAGCCATAACGGGGCCTCCTACAATGAGCAGTTCTTC. Amino acid sequence: CASSHNGASYNEQFF.

The chain recombines TRBV10-2 with TRBJ2-3, with 7 bases aligning to TRBD1. Germline loops: CDR1 WSHSY, CDR2 SAAADI. Unmatched junction bases numbered 11, after V lost 8 bases and J lost 3 bases. This CDR3 contains 15 residues. CDR3 sequence reads: CASGQVHSGTDTQYF. Here the CDR3 DNA reads TGCGCCAGCGGACAGGTTCACTCGGGAACAGATACGCAGTATTTT.

V usage is TRBV7-3 and J usage is TRBJ2-1; 9 nucleotides agree with TRBD2. This CDR3 comprises 19 residues. Per germline, CDR1 SGHTA and CDR2 FQGTGA. Trimming cost V 5 bases and J 6 bases; bases outside gene matches: 20. DNA for the CDR3: TGTGCCAGCAGCCCATCCCCGGCTAGCGGGATTAGGGTCGGCAATGAGCAGTTCTTC. It specifies CASSPSPASGIRVGNEQFF.